These 20 T cell receptor beta chains were all obtained from the same sample, sequenced in a study of T cell responses to AZD1222 COVID-19 vaccine. Data came from immunoSEQ multiplex PCR; TCRdb stores just in-frame clones and leaves some out. The sample consists of 150,000 to 200,000 clones, more than 80% of them appearing once. The source material was peripheral blood, sampled on day 0 of AZD1222 vaccination. The receptors derive from an adult in good health.

In its sample, this clone was seen once. The gene calls are TRBV5-1 and TRBJ2-7; TRBD1 agrees at 10 bases. This CDR3 has 14 residues. J gave up 3 bases and V 5 bases, and 5 bases lay outside the gene matches. Germline CDR1 and CDR2: SGHRS and YFSETQ. The CDR3 loop is CASSGTGVFYEQYF. The DNA for the CDR3 is TGCGCCAGCAGTGGGACAGGGGTTTTCTACGAGCAGTACTTC.

The chain is built from TRBV6-5 and TRBJ1-1, with TRBD1 matching 7 bases. CDR3 length equals 14 residues. J gave up 7 bases and V 6 bases, and 11 bases lay outside the gene matches. Germline loops: CDR1 MNHEY, CDR2 SVGAGI. The CDR3, as DNA: TGTGCCAGCAGAGTACAGGGGTTGGGGGGTGAAGCTTTCTTT. Translating it yields CASRVQGLGGEAFF.

CDR3 sequence (DNA): TGTGCCTCAGCACAGATTAACTATGGCTACACCTTC. Translation: CASAQINYGYTF. The chain has TRBV30 and TRBJ1-2; no clear D gene. The CDR3 spans 12 residues. Germline-derived CDR1 and CDR2 are GTSNPN and SVGIG (reference sequence). Trimming stripped 7 bases from V and 1 base from J, with 10 bases between.

V gene TRBV28 combines with J gene TRBJ1-6, with TRBD1 identical over 8 bases. The germline V gene encodes CDR1 MDHEN and CDR2 SYDVKM. The CDR3 is made up of 12 amino acids. Trimming cost V 8 bases and J 16 bases; bases outside gene matches: 10. The CDR3 coding sequence is TGTGCCAGCGAGGCAGGGGGCGCGAGTCTCCACTTT. It is translated as CASEAGGASLHF.

The gene calls are TRBV15 and TRBJ1-5; 8 bases are a match to TRBD1. CDR1 and CDR2 (germline): LNHNV, YYDKDF (reference sequence). The J segment lost 2 bases and the V segment lost 3 bases, leaving 3 bases of the junction unmatched. The CDR3 has 15 residues. The chain's CDR3 is CATSRPGQGNQPQHF. In DNA form, the CDR3 reads TGTGCCACCAGCAGGCCGGGACAGGGCAATCAGCCCCAGCATTTT.

The count of this clone is one. The chain employs TRBV5-1 and TRBJ2-7, with 12 bases lining up with TRBD1. V dropped 2 bases and J dropped 5; count of bases not matched to a gene: 5. Germline-derived CDR1 and CDR2 are SGHRS and YFSETQ. CDR3 size: 15 residues. The CDR3 nucleotides are TGCGCCAGCAGCTTCGGGGACAGGGGGCGCGACGAGCAGTACTTC. It is translated as CASSFGDRGRDEQYF.

This rearrangement joins TRBV15 to TRBJ2-1; 8 bases match TRBD1. The germline V gene encodes CDR1 LNHNV and CDR2 YYDKDF (reference sequence). Unmatched junction bases numbered 4, after V lost 3 bases and J lost 6 bases. This CDR3 region has 14 residues. The DNA for the CDR3 is TGTGCCACCAGCAGGGGACAGGCGGCCAATGAGCAGTTCTTC. Amino acid sequence: CATSRGQAANEQFF.

This clone was counted once. The chain joins TRBV10-3 to TRBJ2-7; D ambiguous. The CDR3 is 14 amino acids. The V end lost 3 bases, the J end lost 2 bases, and 11 bases lay between the germline ends. Germline lookup yields CDR1 ENHRY and CDR2 SYGVKD. DNA of the CDR3: TGTGCCATCAGTGAATGGGTCCAGCCCTACGAGCAGTACTTC. Amino acid sequence: CAISEWVQPYEQYF.

Here the CDR3 reads CASTPEGLGSETQYF. The CDR3 nucleotides read TGTGCCAGCACTCCGGAGGGACTAGGATCAGAGACCCAGTACTTC. This chain joins TRBV7-9 and TRBJ2-5; 8 bases align to TRBD2. This CDR3 is 15 amino acids long. J gave up 4 bases and V 7 bases, and 11 bases lay outside the gene matches. Germline CDR1 SEHNR, CDR2 FQNEAQ (reference sequence). Full variable domain (remainder filled in from reference TRBV7-9 and TRBJ2-5): DTGVSQNPRHKITKRGQNVTFRCDPISEHNRLYWYRQTLGQGPEFLTYFQNEAQLEKSRLLSDRFSAERPKGSFSTLEIQRTEQGDSAMYLCASTPEGLGSETQYFGPGTRLLVL.

The chain joins TRBV5-4 to TRBJ2-7; TRBD2 might be the D (5 bases). CDR3 length: 13 residues. V was trimmed by 0 bases and J by 5 bases, leaving 9 bases between them. CDR1 SGHNT and CDR2 YYREEE come from the germline V gene (reference sequence). In nucleotides, the CDR3 is TGTGCCAGCAGCTTGGTAGAGGGAAACGAGCAGTACTTC. This translates into CASSLVEGNEQYF.

The DNA of the CDR3 is TGCGCCAGCAGCTTTTCTAACGGCGCTTACGAGCAGTACTTC. Protein: CASSFSNGAYEQYF. The chain combines TRBV5-1 with TRBJ2-7, with unresolved D. Germline-derived CDR1 and CDR2 are SGHRS and YFSETQ. The CDR3 runs 14 residues. Trimming shortened V by 2 bases and J by 4 bases, and 13 bases separated the two germline ends.

The chain joins TRBV6-5 to TRBJ1-6; 9 nucleotides line up with TRBD1. Trimming removed 6 bases from V and 10 bases from J; junction bases left unmatched: 7. The CDR3 covers 14 residues. Per germline, CDR1 MNHEY and CDR2 SVGAGI. The CDR3 loop is CASSRQGGYSPLHF. The CDR3 DNA reads TGTGCCAGCAGCCGACAGGGGGGTTACTCACCCCTCCACTTT.

The gene calls are TRBV5-8 and TRBJ1-1, with D uncertain. The CDR3 totals 11 residues. Germline lookup yields CDR1 SGHTS and CDR2 YDEGEE. V shed 2 bases and J shed 5 bases, with 4 bases lying between them. The CDR3 coding sequence is TGTGCCAGCAGCTTCGAGACTGAAGCTTTCTTT. Its protein product is CASSFETEAFF.

This sequence joins TRBV4-1 and TRBJ1-3; no firm D call. The CDR3 length is 12 residues. V dropped 3 bases and J dropped 3 bases, with 3 bases sitting between them. Germline CDR1 is MGHRA and CDR2 is YSYEKL. The CDR3 coding sequence is TGCGCCAGCAGCCAGGTTGGAAACACCATATATTTT. As protein: CASSQVGNTIYF.

J is TRBJ2-1 and V is TRBV3-1 (or the pseudogene TRBV3-2); a weak D match, TRBD2 (6 bases). Germline CDR1 and CDR2: LGHDT and YNNKEL (reference sequence). The CDR3 has 14 residues. Trimming cost V 4 bases and J 2 bases, with 9 bases left between them. The CDR3 DNA sequence: TGTGCCAGCAGCCGGGGACTCACCTACAATGAGCAGTTCTTC. This codes for CASSRGLTYNEQFF.

The CDR3 DNA sequence: TGTGCCAGCAGCGCTCGCCGGGGCGCCTGGAGCTCCTACAATGAGCAGTTCTTC. Translating it yields CASSARRGAWSSYNEQFF. This chain uses TRBV9 with TRBJ2-1; either TRBD1 or TRBD2 may fit D (5 bases each). The length of the CDR3 is 18 residues. Trimming cost V 3 bases and J 0 bases, with 19 bases left between them. Germline-derived CDR1 and CDR2 are SGDLS and YYNGEE.

This clone appeared once. The chain joins TRBV2 to TRBJ1-5; no reliable D call. The CDR3 covers 15 residues. V was clipped by 4 bases and J by 1 base, with 11 bases between them. Looked up from germline, CDR1 is SNHLY and CDR2 is FYNNEI. The CDR3 DNA is TGTGCCAGCAGTGTGTCCCCACCAAGCAATCAGCCCCAGCATTTT. It translates to CASSVSPPSNQPQHF.

The CDR3 here is CASSVGTGVNYGYTF. CDR3 bases: TGTGCCAGCAGCGTAGGGACAGGGGTTAACTATGGCTACACCTTC. The chain links TRBV9 to TRBJ1-2, with 9 nucleotides matching TRBD1. Germline-derived CDR1 and CDR2 are SGDLS and YYNGEE. The V and J ends lost 0 bases and 1 base, in that order; junction bases with no gene match: 1. The CDR3 consists of 15 residues.

J is TRBJ1-2 and V is TRBV7-2, with D possibly TRBD1 on 6 matching bases. The CDR3 has 18 amino acids. Trimming removed 1 base from V and 0 bases from J, with 18 bases in between. The V gene's germline CDR1 is SGHTA and CDR2 FQGNSA. The DNA of the CDR3 is TGTGCCAGCAGCTTAGAATCATGGAGAACAGGGACTAACTATGGCTACACCTTC. It specifies CASSLESWRTGTNYGYTF. Filled out from reference TRBV7-2 and TRBJ1-2, the complete variable domain reads GAGVSQSPSNKVTEKGKDVELRCDPISGHTALYWYRQSLGQGLEFLIYFQGNSAPDKSGLPSDRFSAERTGGSVSTLTIQRTQQEDSAVYLCASSLESWRTGTNYGYTFGSGTRLTVV.

This chain connects TRBV6-5 to TRBJ2-1; D call uncertain. This CDR3 spans 12 amino acids. Per the germline V gene, CDR1 is MNHEY and CDR2 is SVGAGI. V gave up 0 bases and J gave up 8 bases, with 5 bases separating them. The CDR3 is CASSYSAHEQFF. In DNA, the CDR3 is TGTGCCAGCAGTTACTCAGCCCATGAGCAGTTCTTC.